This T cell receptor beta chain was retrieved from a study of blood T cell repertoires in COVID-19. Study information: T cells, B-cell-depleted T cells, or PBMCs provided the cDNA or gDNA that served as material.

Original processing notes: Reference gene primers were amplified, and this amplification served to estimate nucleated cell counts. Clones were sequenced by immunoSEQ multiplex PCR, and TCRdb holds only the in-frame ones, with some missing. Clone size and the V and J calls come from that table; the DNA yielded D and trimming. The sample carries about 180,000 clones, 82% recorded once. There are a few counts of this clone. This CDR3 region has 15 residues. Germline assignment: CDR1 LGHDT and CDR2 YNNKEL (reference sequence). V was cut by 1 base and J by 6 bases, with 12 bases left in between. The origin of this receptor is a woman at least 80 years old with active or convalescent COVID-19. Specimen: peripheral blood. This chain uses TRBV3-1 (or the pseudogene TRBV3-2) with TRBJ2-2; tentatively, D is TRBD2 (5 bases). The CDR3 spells CASSQVSVASGELFF. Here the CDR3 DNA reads TGTGCCAGCAGCCAAGTTAGCGTAGCTTCCGGGGAGCTGTTTTTT.